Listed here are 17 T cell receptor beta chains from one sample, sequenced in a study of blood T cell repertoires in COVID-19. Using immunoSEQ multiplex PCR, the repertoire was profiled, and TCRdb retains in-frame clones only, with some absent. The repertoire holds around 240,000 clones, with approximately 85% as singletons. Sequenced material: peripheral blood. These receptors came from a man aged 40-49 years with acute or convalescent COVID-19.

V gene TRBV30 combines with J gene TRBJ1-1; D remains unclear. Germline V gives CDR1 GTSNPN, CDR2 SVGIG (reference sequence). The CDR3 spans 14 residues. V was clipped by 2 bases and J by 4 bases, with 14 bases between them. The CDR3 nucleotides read TGTGCCTGGAGTACTGGCCGGGTCGGCACTGAAGCTTTCTTT. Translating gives CAWSTGRVGTEAFF.

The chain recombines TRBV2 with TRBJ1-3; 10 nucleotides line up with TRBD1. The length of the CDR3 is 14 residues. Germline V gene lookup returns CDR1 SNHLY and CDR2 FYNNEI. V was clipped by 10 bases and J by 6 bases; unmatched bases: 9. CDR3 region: CATGRDRGANTIYF. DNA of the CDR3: TGTGCCACCGGTCGGGACAGGGGAGCAAACACCATATATTTT.

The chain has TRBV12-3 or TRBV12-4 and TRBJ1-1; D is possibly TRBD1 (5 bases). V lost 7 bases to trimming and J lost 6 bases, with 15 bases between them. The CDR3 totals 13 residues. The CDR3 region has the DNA TGTGCCAGCAAATTCCGGGGGGGGTCTGAAGCTTTCTTT. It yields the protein CASKFRGGSEAFF.

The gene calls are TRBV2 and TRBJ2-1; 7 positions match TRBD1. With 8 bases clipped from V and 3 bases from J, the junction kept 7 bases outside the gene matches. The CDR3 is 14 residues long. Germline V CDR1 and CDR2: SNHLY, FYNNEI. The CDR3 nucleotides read TGTGCCAGCTCCGGGACAGCGAACTACAATGAGCAGTTCTTC. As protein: CASSGTANYNEQFF.

CDR3 in amino acids: CASSFIGQGKHGELFF. CDR3 DNA: TGTGCCAGCAGTTTTATCGGACAGGGGAAACACGGGGAGCTGTTTTTT. The chain employs TRBV27 and TRBJ2-2; 9 positions match TRBD1. V shed 3 bases and J 7 bases; nucleotides not matched to a gene: 9. The CDR3 contains 16 residues. CDR1 is MNHEY, CDR2 SMNVEV, per germline (reference sequence).

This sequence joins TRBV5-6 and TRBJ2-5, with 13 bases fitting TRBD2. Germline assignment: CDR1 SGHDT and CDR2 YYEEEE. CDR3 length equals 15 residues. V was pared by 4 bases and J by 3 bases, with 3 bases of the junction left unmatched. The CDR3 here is CASSIGLAGEETQYF. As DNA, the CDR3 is TGTGCCAGCAGCATTGGACTAGCGGGGGAAGAGACCCAGTACTTC. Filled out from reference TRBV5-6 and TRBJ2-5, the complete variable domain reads DAGVTQSPTHLIKTRGQQVTLRCSPKSGHDTVSWYQQALGQGPQFIFQYYEEEERQRGNFPDRFSGHQFPNYSSELNVNALLLGDSALYLCASSIGLAGEETQYFGPGTRLLVL.

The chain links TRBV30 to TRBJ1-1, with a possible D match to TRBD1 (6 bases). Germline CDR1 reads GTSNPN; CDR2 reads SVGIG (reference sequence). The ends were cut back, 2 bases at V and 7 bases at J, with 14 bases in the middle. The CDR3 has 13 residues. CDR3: CAWSWGGGVEAFF. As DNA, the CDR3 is TGTGCCTGGAGTTGGGGAGGGGGAGTTGAAGCTTTCTTT.

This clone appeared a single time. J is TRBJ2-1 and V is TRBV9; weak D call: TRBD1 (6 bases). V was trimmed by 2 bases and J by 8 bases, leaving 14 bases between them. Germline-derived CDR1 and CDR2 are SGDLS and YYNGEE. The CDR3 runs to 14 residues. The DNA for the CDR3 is TGTGCCAGCAGCGTGACAGAGAGGGGGTATGAGCAGTTCTTC. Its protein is CASSVTERGYEQFF.

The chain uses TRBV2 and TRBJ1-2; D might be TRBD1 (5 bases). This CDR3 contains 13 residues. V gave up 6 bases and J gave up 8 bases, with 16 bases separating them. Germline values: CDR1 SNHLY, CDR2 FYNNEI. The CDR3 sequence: CASRRGGREGYTF. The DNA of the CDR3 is TGTGCCAGCAGAAGGGGAGGCAGGGAGGGCTACACCTTC.

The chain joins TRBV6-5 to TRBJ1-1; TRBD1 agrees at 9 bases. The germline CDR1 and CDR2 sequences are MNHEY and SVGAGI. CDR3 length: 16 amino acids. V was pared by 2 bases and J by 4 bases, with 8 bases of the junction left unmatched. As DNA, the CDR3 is TGTGCCAGCAGTTACAACAGGGGGCAGGGGAGCACTGAAGCTTTCTTT. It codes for CASSYNRGQGSTEAFF.

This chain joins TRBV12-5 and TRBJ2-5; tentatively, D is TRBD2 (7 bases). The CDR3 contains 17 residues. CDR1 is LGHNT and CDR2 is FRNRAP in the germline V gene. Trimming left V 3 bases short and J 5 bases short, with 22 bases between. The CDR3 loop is CASGLALGGALVETQYF. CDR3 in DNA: TGTGCTAGTGGTTTAGCCCTTGGGGGGGCCTTGGTGGAGACCCAGTACTTC.

CDR3 nucleotide sequence: TGTGCCATCAGTGAGTCAGCCGGACTCTATGGCTACACCTTC. It translates to CAISESAGLYGYTF. V and J are TRBV10-3 and TRBJ1-2; D is ambiguous. The germline V and J ends were trimmed by 0 bases and 4 bases, with 9 bases remaining between them. The germline V gene encodes CDR1 ENHRY and CDR2 SYGVKD. The CDR3 is 14 amino acids.

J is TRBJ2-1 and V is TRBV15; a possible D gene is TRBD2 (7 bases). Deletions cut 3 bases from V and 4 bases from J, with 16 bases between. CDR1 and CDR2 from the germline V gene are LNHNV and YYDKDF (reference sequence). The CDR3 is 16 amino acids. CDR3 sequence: CATSRGGGTFYNEQFF. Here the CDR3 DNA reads TGTGCCACCAGCAGGGGAGGGGGGACTTTTTACAATGAGCAGTTCTTC.

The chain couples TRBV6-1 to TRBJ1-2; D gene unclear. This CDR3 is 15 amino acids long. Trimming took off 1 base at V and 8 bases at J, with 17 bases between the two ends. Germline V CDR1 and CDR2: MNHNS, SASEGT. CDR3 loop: CASSEGLNLGGGYTF. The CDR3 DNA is TGTGCCAGCAGTGAAGGGTTAAATCTAGGAGGGGGCTACACCTTC.

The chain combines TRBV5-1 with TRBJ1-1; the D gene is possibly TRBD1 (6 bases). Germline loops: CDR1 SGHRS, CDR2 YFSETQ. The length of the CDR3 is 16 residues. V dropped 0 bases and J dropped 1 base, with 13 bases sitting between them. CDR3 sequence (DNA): TGCGCCAGCAGCTTGGCCGGGAACAGGGAGAACACTGAAGCTTTCTTT. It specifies CASSLAGNRENTEAFF.

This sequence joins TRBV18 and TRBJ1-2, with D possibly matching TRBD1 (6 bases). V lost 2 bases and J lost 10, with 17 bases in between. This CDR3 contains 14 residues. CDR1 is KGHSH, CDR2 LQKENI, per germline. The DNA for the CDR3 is TGTGCCAGCTCACCAGGACCAATACAGGGAGTCTACACCTTC. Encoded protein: CASSPGPIQGVYTF.

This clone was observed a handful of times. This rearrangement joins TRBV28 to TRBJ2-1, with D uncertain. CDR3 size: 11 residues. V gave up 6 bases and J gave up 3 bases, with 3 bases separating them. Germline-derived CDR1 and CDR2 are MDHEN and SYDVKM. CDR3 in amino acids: CASRRYNEQFF. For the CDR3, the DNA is TGTGCCAGCAGGCGCTACAATGAGCAGTTCTTC.